What follows describes a single TCR beta chain. V lost 4 bases and J 12 bases, leaving 10 bases between the germline ends. Germline CDR1 MNHNY, CDR2 SVGAGI (reference sequence). The CDR3 sequence is 11 residues long. This sample was included in a study of T cell changes during pregnancy in multiple sclerosis. Assay used: immunoSEQ multiplex PCR; TCRdb lists only in-frame clones, some missing. The sample consists of 60,000 to 85,000 clones, 90% to 95% of them appearing once. The input for sequencing was peripheral blood, taken in the second trimester of pregnancy. The TCR was taken from a female donor with multiple sclerosis, enrolled in a pregnancy study. The V and J genes are TRBV6-6 and TRBJ1-5; D may be TRBD1 (5 bases). CDR3 protein: CASSLRGLQHF. DNA of the CDR3: TGTGCCAGCAGTTTGCGGGGCCTCCAGCATTTT.